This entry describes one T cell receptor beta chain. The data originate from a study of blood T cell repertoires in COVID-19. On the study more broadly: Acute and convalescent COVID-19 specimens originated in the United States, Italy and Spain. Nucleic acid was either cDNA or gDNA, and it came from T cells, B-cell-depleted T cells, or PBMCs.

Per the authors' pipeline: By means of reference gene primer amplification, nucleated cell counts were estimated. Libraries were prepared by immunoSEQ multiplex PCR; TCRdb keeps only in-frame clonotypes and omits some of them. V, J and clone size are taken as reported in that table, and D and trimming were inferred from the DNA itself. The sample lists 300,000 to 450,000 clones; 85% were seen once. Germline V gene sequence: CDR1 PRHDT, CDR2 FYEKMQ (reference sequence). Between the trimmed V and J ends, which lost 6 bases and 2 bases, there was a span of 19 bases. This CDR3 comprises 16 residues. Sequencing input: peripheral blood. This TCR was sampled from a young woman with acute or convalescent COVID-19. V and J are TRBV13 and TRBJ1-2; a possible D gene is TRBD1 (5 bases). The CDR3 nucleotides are TGTGCCAGCAGTCCCCCTTCGGGGGGGAACAACTATGGCTACACCTTC. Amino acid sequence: CASSPPSGGNNYGYTF. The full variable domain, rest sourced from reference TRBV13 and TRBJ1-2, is AAGVIQSPRHLIKEKRETATLKCYPIPRHDTVYWYQQGPGQDPQFLISFYEKMQSDKGSIPDRFSAQQFSDYHSELNMSSLELGDSALYFCASSPPSGGNNYGYTFGSGTRLTVV.